This T cell receptor (beta chain) was captured in a study of CD8 T cells in acute hepatitis C reinfection (TCRdb year 2021). With respect to the entire study: Both during acute infection and after viral clearance, the study profiled the TCRbeta repertoire of CD8+ T cells that were specific for the HCV NS3-1073 epitope. Paired acute and follow-up samples were contributed by four of the spontaneous resolvers. The paper as a whole reports these results and caveats: Some 12 public clonotypes were found regardless of outcome, and V04-02/J02-02 was used by one public clonotype. No follow-up repertoires were available for chronically infected subjects, since NS3-1073 specific cells were too rare to be sorted. It was rare for CDR3 sequences to be shared with other epitopes, and exact matching may have been limited by differing sequencing approaches. The NS3-1073 specific repertoires were highly diverse, and diversity did not differ significantly among acute resolver, follow-up resolver and acute chronic samples. All groups preferentially used the TRBV04 and TRBV06 gene families, and overrepresentation in the naive pool did not explain this preferential usage. Because bulk sequencing covered only the TCRbeta chain, the alphabeta pairing of the public clonotypes could not be determined.

V and J are truncated by 0 bases and 1 base respectively, leaving an intervening sequence of 10 bases. The CDR3, from cysteine to phenylalanine, totals 15 residues. CDR3 DNA only is kept here, 45 bases in frame from base 1. The germline V gene (reference sequence) yields MNHNY for CDR1 and SVGAGI for CDR2. Genomic DNA was extracted from the FACS-sorted cells, and the TCRbeta chains were sequenced by the commercial immunoSEQ service. Per the source publication's procedure: ImmunoSEQ Analyzer software v3.0 and R v3.5.1 were the tools used to analyze the repertoire data. Only productive rearrangements were analyzed, as sequences containing stop codons or out-of-frame rearrangements were removed. The sequencing provider supplied the metrics for Simpson diversity, Shannon entropy, CDR3 length and nucleotide addition. Based on frequency, clonotypes were placed into dominant, sub-dominant, low or lowest abundance groups, and clonotypes under 0.1% were left out of most analyses. A CDR3 amino acid clonotype was called public when found in at least two subjects at a cumulative frequency of at least 0.5%. What TCRdb holds here is the immuneACCESS table cut down to in-frame rearrangements. Part of the clones is not present; checked against another copy, under half of the missing clones reflect an unresolved V gene, and the others are unexplained. V, J and clone size derive from that table, while D and trimming were established from the DNA sequence. The sample contains 30,000 to 45,000 clones, 70% to 90% of them found a single time. About a tenth of the sample is held by the ten biggest clonotypes.

The intended sense of this specimen's time point label: naive CD8 control sorted from an acute-time-point sample. Enrolled in the Montreal Hepatitis C Cohort (HEPCO) in Canada, the donors were people who inject drugs, and these donors were followed every 3 months. Acute primary HCV infection was defined by a positive HCV RNA or antibody test following a negative test within the previous 24 weeks. Surface staining used CD3, CD8 and CD45RO antibodies, with an aqua fixable dye to exclude dead cells. 8 or 9 spontaneous resolvers, defined by HCV RNA clearance within 24 weeks, were included in the cohort. Negative selection by means of the MACS CD8+ T cell Isolation Kit yielded CD8+ T cells from peripheral blood mononuclear cells recovered from cryopreservation by thawing. A BD FACSAria II cell sorter was used for cell sorting. As regards this clone: Its antigen is unknown. No much larger clone exists at a distance of one base, and base qualities are not known.

The sequenced sample consisted of naive CD8+ T cells from PBMCs. The cell subset or site label corresponds to: sorted total naive CD45RO-negative CD8+ T cells. This TCR derives from a woman aged 18-35 years who spontaneously cleared hepatitis C infection. Recombination linked TRBV6-6 to TRBJ2-7; the D gene cannot be named for sure. This receptor carries the CDR3 CASSYSWASSYEQYF. The sequence in DNA is TGTGCCAGCAGTTACTCTTGGGCCTCATCCTACGAGCAGTACTTC.